A single sample is the source of the 29 T cell receptor beta chains below, sequenced in a study of cytomegalovirus exposure and HLA in healthy donors. The PCR contained 60 Vbeta and 13 Jbeta primers. Method: immunoSEQ multiplex PCR; TCRdb's copy keeps in-frame clones and lacks some. The profile shows around 220,000 clones, 65% to 80% of them singletons. Input material: PBMCs. These receptor sequences come from a girl aged 2 to 10 in good health and CMV-seronegative.

The chain links TRBV5-1 to TRBJ2-1, with D possibly matching TRBD2 (6 bases). Germline lookup yields CDR1 SGHRS and CDR2 YFSETQ. V was cut by 4 bases and J by 15 bases, with 20 bases left in between. This CDR3 has 13 residues. The CDR3, as DNA: TGCGCCAGCAGCCCCGGGACTGGACCAGAACGGTTCTTC. Amino acids: CASSPGTGPERFF.

The V and J genes are TRBV19 and TRBJ1-1; D ambiguous. The CDR3 loop spans 15 amino acids. With 5 bases removed from V and 2 bases from J, the gap between germline ends came to 15 bases. Germline assignment: CDR1 LNHDA and CDR2 SQIVND (reference sequence). DNA of the CDR3: TGTGCCAGTAGTGACATCAGCAAAGACAACACTGAAGCTTTCTTT. Translated: CASSDISKDNTEAFF. Together with reference TRBV19 and TRBJ1-1, the CDR3 gives the full variable domain: DGGITQSPKYLFRKEGQNVTLSCEQNLNHDAMYWYRQDPGQGLRLIYYSQIVNDFQKGDIAEGYSVSREKKESFPLTVTSAQKNPTAFYLCASSDISKDNTEAFFGQGTRLTVV.

The chain recombines TRBV11-2 with TRBJ1-2; TRBD1 matches at 9 bases. Losses at the gene ends were 5 bases for V and 8 bases for J; bases not matched to a gene: 9. This CDR3 has 14 residues. Germline V lookup: CDR1 SGHAT, CDR2 FQNNGV. The chain's CDR3 is CASSANRGPRGYTF. CDR3 coding DNA: TGTGCCAGCAGCGCCAACAGGGGGCCACGGGGCTACACCTTC.

The gene calls are TRBV6-5 and TRBJ1-2; 7 positions match TRBD1. Germline trimming cut 1 base from V and 4 bases from J; bases unmatched to any gene: 9. There are 16 residues in the CDR3. The germline CDR1 and CDR2 sequences are MNHEY and SVGAGI. The CDR3 loop reads CASSYLLQGSFYGYTF. DNA for the CDR3: TGTGCCAGCAGTTACTTGTTACAGGGGTCATTCTATGGCTACACCTTC.

This chain joins TRBV2 and TRBJ2-7, with a possible D match to TRBD1 (6 bases). The CDR3 runs 15 residues. The germline CDR1 and CDR2 sequences are SNHLY and FYNNEI. Trimming removed 7 bases at V and 5 bases at J, with 21 bases between. Here the CDR3 reads CASTGSRDKLHEQYF. In DNA, the CDR3 is TGTGCCAGCACGGGTAGCAGGGACAAACTCCACGAGCAGTACTTC. The whole variable domain, filled in from reference TRBV2 and TRBJ2-7, reads EPEVTQTPSHQVTQMGQEVILRCVPISNHLYFYWYRQILGQKVEFLVSFYNNEISEKSEIFDDQFSVERPDGSNFTLKIRSTKLEDSAMYFCASTGSRDKLHEQYFGPGTRLTVT.

This clone was seen a few times. V usage is TRBV27 and J usage is TRBJ1-5, with TRBD1 identical over 7 bases. Per germline, CDR1 MNHEY and CDR2 SMNVEV (reference sequence). The CDR3 consists of 15 residues. V was pared by 7 bases and J by 6 bases, with 12 bases of the junction left unmatched. The chain's CDR3 is CASKPTGTVGQPQHF. The CDR3 region has the DNA TGTGCCAGCAAACCGACAGGGACGGTGGGTCAGCCCCAGCATTTT.

The J gene is TRBJ2-1, the V gene TRBV5-1, with TRBD2 matching 8 bases. The CDR3 totals 14 residues. The germline V gene encodes CDR1 SGHRS and CDR2 YFSETQ. With 0 bases clipped from V and 8 bases from J, the junction kept 4 bases outside the gene matches. CDR3 amino acids: CASSLVAGSDEQFF. For the CDR3, the DNA is TGCGCCAGCAGCTTGGTAGCGGGGAGCGATGAGCAGTTCTTC.

There are a few counts of this clone. The chain has TRBV5-1 and TRBJ2-1; 12 bases are a match to TRBD1. V lost 5 bases to trimming and J lost 4 bases; unmatched junction nucleotides: 4. Germline V gene lookup returns CDR1 SGHRS and CDR2 YFSETQ. CDR3 length: 15 amino acids. CDR3 sequence reads: CASRGTGGAYNEQFF. CDR3 DNA sequence: TGCGCCAGCAGGGGGACAGGGGGCGCTTACAATGAGCAGTTCTTC.

This sequence joins TRBV10-1 and TRBJ1-3; possible D gene TRBD1, 5 bases. Germline V gene sequence: CDR1 WNHNN, CDR2 SYGVQD (reference sequence). The CDR3 length is 16 residues. V lost 9 bases to trimming and J lost 0 bases, with 18 bases between them. DNA for the CDR3: TGCGCCAGGGATACGCAGGGAACGACCTCTGGAAACACCATATATTTT. Translating gives CARDTQGTTSGNTIYF.

This chain connects TRBV6-1 to TRBJ2-1, with 8 bases fitting TRBD1. This CDR3 region has 14 residues. The germline CDR1 and CDR2 sequences are MNHNS and SASEGT. Germline trimming cut 6 bases from V and 9 bases from J; bases unmatched to any gene: 10. The CDR3 bases are TGTGCCAGCAGAAGACAGGGGTGGGATAGTGAGCAGTTCTTC. The encoded protein is CASRRQGWDSEQFF.

The chain combines TRBV7-9 with TRBJ1-2; a weak D match, TRBD1 (5 bases). Trimming took 5 bases from V and 4 from J, leaving 11 bases between them. The germline gives CDR1 SEHNR, CDR2 FQNEAQ (reference sequence). The CDR3 has 13 residues. The CDR3 protein is CASSPTAIYGYTF. In nucleotides, the CDR3 is TGTGCCAGCAGCCCGACAGCTATCTATGGCTACACCTTC.

V is TRBV29-1 and J is TRBJ1-1; D is perhaps TRBD1 (6 bases). The germline gives CDR1 SQVTM, CDR2 ANQGSEA. V was shortened by 6 bases and J by 3 bases, with 14 bases between the two germline ends. This CDR3 has 13 amino acids. CDR3 sequence: CSVATGLDTEAFF. Written as DNA, the CDR3 is TGCAGCGTGGCCACAGGGTTGGACACTGAAGCTTTCTTT.

The V and J genes are TRBV4-1 and TRBJ2-1; 11 nucleotides line up with TRBD2. The V segment lost 0 bases and the J segment 5 bases; nucleotides outside the gene matches: 6. Germline V gene lookup returns CDR1 MGHRA and CDR2 YSYEKL. CDR3 length: 17 residues. The CDR3 nucleotides are TGCGCCAGCAGCCAAGATTCCGGACTAGCGGGCGACAATGAGCAGTTCTTC. This sequence encodes CASSQDSGLAGDNEQFF.

This clone turned up a few times. The chain recombines TRBV7-6 with TRBJ2-3; 16 nucleotides align to TRBD2. The germline V gene encodes CDR1 SGHVS and CDR2 FNYEAQ. After removal of 3 bases from V and 0 bases from J, the junction contained 15 bases not matched to a gene. This CDR3 contains 22 residues. The CDR3 here is CASSFQLTGLAGGPSSTDTQYF. CDR3 bases: TGTGCCAGCAGCTTCCAGCTAACGGGACTAGCGGGGGGGCCTTCTAGCACAGATACGCAGTATTTT.

A remark on this clone: A junction end diverges from the germline sequence, so it may reflect a read error. The chain carries TRBV7-9 and TRBJ2-5, with 15 bases fitting TRBD2. This CDR3 is 15 amino acids long. Germline lookup yields CDR1 SEHNR and CDR2 FQNEAQ (reference sequence). The CDR3 DNA reads as TGTTCCAGCAGCGGACTAGCGGGGGGGAGAGAGACCCAGTACTTC. It translates to CSSSGLAGGRETQYF.

The V call is TRBV15, the J call TRBJ2-1, with TRBD1 matching 8 bases. The V and J ends lost 3 bases and 6 bases, in that order; junction bases with no gene match: 13. Germline CDR1 reads LNHNV; CDR2 reads YYDKDF (reference sequence). The CDR3 runs to 17 residues. This chain's CDR3 is CATSRRPQGAASNEQFF. The CDR3 bases are TGTGCCACCAGCAGGCGTCCTCAGGGGGCGGCTTCCAATGAGCAGTTCTTC. Together with reference TRBV15 and TRBJ2-1, the CDR3 gives the full variable domain: DAMVIQNPRYQVTQFGKPVTLSCSQTLNHNVMYWYQQKSSQAPKLLFHYYDKDFNNEADTPDNFQSRRPNTSFCFLDIRSPGLGDTAMYLCATSRRPQGAASNEQFFGPGTRLTVL.

This sequence joins TRBV6-6 and TRBJ2-3; TRBD1 is a possible D gene (7 bases). CDR3 size: 14 residues. CDR1 and CDR2 from the germline V gene are MNHNY and SVGAGI (reference sequence). Trimming left V 5 bases short and J 10 bases short, with 19 bases between. The CDR3 spells CASSQGGGQAAQYF. CDR3 coding DNA: TGTGCCAGCAGTCAGGGGGGTGGGCAGGCGGCGCAGTATTTT.

The rearrangement uses TRBV29-1 and TRBJ1-4, with 8 bases matching TRBD1. Germline V CDR1 and CDR2: SQVTM, ANQGSEA. This CDR3 has 16 residues. The V segment lost 4 bases and the J segment 5 bases; nucleotides outside the gene matches: 12. The CDR3 here is CSVAGGTGGRNEKLFF. In nucleotides, the CDR3 is TGCAGCGTTGCGGGGGGTACAGGGGGTAGAAATGAAAAACTGTTTTTT.

This rearrangement joins TRBV20-1 to TRBJ2-5; possibly TRBD1 for D (6 bases). The CDR3 loop spans 11 amino acids. The V end was cut by 6 bases, the J end by 5 bases, with 10 bases between. CDR1 is DFQATT and CDR2 is SNEGSKA in the germline V gene (reference sequence). CDR3 amino acids: CSARGVETQYF. In DNA, the CDR3 is TGCAGTGCCAGGGGTGTTGAGACCCAGTACTTC.

The gene calls are TRBV6-5 and TRBJ2-7, with 11 bases that match TRBD1. V shed 5 bases and J 0 bases; nucleotides not matched to a gene: 3. Germline CDR1 is MNHEY and CDR2 is SVGAGI. The CDR3 contains 15 residues. CDR3 DNA: TGTGCCAGCAGTATGGGACAGGGGGGCTCCTACGAGCAGTACTTC. Encoded protein: CASSMGQGGSYEQYF.

This clone was found a few times. The V and J genes are TRBV5-1 and TRBJ2-7, with TRBD2 identical over 7 bases. The ends lost 4 bases at V and 0 bases at J; junction bases unmatched: 7. There are 15 residues in the CDR3. In germline, CDR1 is SGHRS, CDR2 YFSETQ. CDR3 residues: CASSPSGGSSYEQYF. CDR3 coding DNA: TGCGCCAGCAGCCCTAGCGGAGGGAGCTCCTACGAGCAGTACTTC.

This clone was counted only a few times. The chain combines TRBV30 with TRBJ1-6; TRBD1 is a possible D gene (5 bases). Germline V CDR1 and CDR2: GTSNPN, SVGIG (reference sequence). V shed 0 bases and J shed 7 bases, with 10 bases lying between them. The CDR3 contains 14 residues. CDR3 coding DNA: TGTGCCTGGAGTGTAAGACAGTACAATTCACCCCTCCACTTT. Protein product: CAWSVRQYNSPLHF.

V and J are TRBV18 and TRBJ2-7; 10 bases agree with TRBD2. The CDR3 is 15 residues long. In germline, CDR1 is KGHSH, CDR2 LQKENI. J was trimmed by 6 bases and V by 3 bases; bases with no gene match: 8. The CDR3 DNA sequence: TGTGCCAGCTCACCCTCTAGCGGGAGTCTTTCCGAGCAGTACTTC. Translation: CASSPSSGSLSEQYF.

This rearrangement joins TRBV7-6 to TRBJ2-1; weak D call: TRBD2 (6 bases). The CDR3 is made up of 11 amino acids. CDR1 is SGHVS and CDR2 is FNYEAQ in the germline V gene. Deletions cut 2 bases from V and 11 bases from J, with 7 bases between. CDR3 coding DNA: TGTGCCAGCAGCTTACGCGGGAAGCAGTTCTTC. It is translated as CASSLRGKQFF.

The chain combines TRBV7-2 with TRBJ2-6; D is unclear. CDR3 length: 16 residues. Germline-derived CDR1 and CDR2 are SGHTA and FQGNSA. The V end was cut by 5 bases, the J end by 3 bases, with 14 bases between. Here the CDR3 reads CASSPPGFSGANVLTF. The CDR3 nucleotides read TGTGCCAGCAGCCCGCCGGGTTTTAGTGGGGCCAACGTCCTGACTTTC.

This rearrangement joins TRBV6-6 to TRBJ1-1; D is unresolved. The CDR3 runs to 12 residues. The germline V and J ends were trimmed by 6 bases and 0 bases, with 5 bases remaining between them. CDR1 and CDR2 from the germline V gene are MNHNY and SVGAGI (reference sequence). This CDR3 reads CASRLMNTEAFF. CDR3 in DNA: TGTGCCAGCAGACTGATGAACACTGAAGCTTTCTTT.

This clone showed up just a few times. V and J are TRBV7-9 and TRBJ2-7; 9 positions match TRBD2. Trimming cost V 5 bases and J 1 base; bases outside gene matches: 15. CDR1 SEHNR and CDR2 FQNEAQ come from the germline V gene (reference sequence). The CDR3 is 18 amino acids. CDR3 amino acids: CASSRSARLADRSYEQYF. CDR3 bases: TGTGCCAGCAGCCGTTCCGCGAGACTAGCGGATCGATCCTACGAGCAGTACTTC.

The V call is TRBV13, the J call TRBJ1-3; 8 bases map to TRBD1. Germline V CDR1 and CDR2: PRHDT, FYEKMQ (reference sequence). Trimming removed 1 base from V and 11 bases from J; junction bases left unmatched: 7. This CDR3 spans 14 amino acids. CDR3 protein: CASSLAETGEPIYF. The DNA for the CDR3 is TGTGCCAGCAGCTTAGCTGAGACAGGGGAACCCATATATTTT.

The chain has TRBV19 and TRBJ1-2; 7 bases align to TRBD1. The CDR3 extends over 12 amino acids. Germline V CDR1 and CDR2: LNHDA, SQIVND (reference sequence). J gave up 6 bases and V 5 bases, and 3 bases lay outside the gene matches. The CDR3 sequence is CASSVGQHGYTF. The CDR3 coding sequence is TGTGCCAGTAGTGTGGGACAGCATGGCTACACCTTC.